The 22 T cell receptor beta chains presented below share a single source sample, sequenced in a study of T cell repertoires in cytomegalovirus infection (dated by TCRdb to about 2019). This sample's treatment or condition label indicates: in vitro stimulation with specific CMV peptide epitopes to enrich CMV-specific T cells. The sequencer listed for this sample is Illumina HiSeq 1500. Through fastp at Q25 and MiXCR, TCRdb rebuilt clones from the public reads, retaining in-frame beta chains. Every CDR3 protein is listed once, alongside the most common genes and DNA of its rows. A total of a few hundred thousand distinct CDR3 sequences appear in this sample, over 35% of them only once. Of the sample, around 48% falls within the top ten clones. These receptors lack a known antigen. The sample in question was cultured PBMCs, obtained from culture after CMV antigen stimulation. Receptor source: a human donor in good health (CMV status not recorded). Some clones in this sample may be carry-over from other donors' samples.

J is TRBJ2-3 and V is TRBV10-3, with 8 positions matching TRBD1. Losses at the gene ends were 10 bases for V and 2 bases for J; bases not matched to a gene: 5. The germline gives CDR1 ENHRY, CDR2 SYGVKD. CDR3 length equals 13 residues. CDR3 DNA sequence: TGTGCCACTCAACAGGGGGACACAGATACGCAGTATTTT. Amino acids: CATQQGDTDTQYF.

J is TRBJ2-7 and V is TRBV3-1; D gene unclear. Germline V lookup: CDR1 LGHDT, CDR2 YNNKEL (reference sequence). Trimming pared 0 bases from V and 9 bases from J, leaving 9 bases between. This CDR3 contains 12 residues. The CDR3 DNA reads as TGTGCCAGCAGCCAAGATTGGCAACGGCAGTACTTC. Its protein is CASSQDWQRQYF.

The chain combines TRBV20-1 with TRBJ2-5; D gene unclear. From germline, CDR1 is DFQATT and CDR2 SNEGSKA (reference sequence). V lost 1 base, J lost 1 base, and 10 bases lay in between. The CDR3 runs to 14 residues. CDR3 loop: CSARGPVPQETQYF. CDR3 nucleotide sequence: TGCAGTGCTAGAGGCCCCGTCCCCCAAGAGACCCAGTACTTC.

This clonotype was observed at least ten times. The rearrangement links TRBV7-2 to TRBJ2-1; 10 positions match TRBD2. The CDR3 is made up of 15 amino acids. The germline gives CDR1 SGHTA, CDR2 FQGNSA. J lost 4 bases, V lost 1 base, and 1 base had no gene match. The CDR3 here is CASSLEGLAYNEQFF. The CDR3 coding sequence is TGTGCCAGCAGCTTAGAGGGACTAGCGTACAATGAGCAGTTCTTC.

CDR3 amino acids: CSIPLMGEQYF. CDR3 coding DNA: TGCAGCATTCCCTTGATGGGCGAGCAGTACTTC. The chain links TRBV29-1 to TRBJ2-7; unclear D gene. The V end lost 8 bases, the J end lost 6 bases, and 14 bases lay between the germline ends. CDR1 is SQVTM and CDR2 is ANQGSEA in the germline V gene. The CDR3 runs 11 residues.

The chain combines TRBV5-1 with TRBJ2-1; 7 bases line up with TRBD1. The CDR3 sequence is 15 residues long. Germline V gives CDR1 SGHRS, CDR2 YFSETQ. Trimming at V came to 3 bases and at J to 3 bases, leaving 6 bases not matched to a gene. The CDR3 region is CASSSSGTDYNEQFF. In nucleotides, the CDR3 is TGCGCCAGCAGCTCCTCGGGGACAGACTACAATGAGCAGTTCTTC.

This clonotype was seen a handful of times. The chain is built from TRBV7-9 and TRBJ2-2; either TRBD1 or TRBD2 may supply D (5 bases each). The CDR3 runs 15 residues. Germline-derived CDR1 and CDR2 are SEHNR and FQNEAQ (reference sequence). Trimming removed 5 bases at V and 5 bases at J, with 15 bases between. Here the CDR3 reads CASSPTFGGTGELFF. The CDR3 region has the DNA TGTGCCAGCAGCCCAACCTTTGGGGGTACCGGGGAGCTGTTTTTT.

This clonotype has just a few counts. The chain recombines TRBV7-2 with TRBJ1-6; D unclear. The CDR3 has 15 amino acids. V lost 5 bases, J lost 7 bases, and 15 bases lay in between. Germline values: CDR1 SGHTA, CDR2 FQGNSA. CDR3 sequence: CASSLGPTPNSPLHF. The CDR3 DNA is TGTGCCAGCAGCCTAGGCCCTACCCCGAATTCACCCCTCCACTTT.

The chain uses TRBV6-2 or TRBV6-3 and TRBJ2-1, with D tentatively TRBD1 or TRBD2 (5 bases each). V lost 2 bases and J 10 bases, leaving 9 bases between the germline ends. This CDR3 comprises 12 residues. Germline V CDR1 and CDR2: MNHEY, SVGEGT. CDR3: CASSYEWDEQFF. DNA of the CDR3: TGTGCCAGCAGTTACGAGTGGGACGAGCAGTTCTTC.

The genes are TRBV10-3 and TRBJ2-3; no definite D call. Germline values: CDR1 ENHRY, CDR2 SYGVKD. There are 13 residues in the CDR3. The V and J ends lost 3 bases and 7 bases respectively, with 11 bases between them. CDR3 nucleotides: TGTGCCATCAGTGAAGCTTTGGGGAATACGCAGTATTTT. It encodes CAISEALGNTQYF.

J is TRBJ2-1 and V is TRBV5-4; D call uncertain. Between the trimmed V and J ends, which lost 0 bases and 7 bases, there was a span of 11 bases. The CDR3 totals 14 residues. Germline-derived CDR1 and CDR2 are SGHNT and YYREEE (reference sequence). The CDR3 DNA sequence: TGTGCCAGCAGCTTGGTCACGGGTTTGAATGAGCAGTTCTTC. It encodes CASSLVTGLNEQFF.

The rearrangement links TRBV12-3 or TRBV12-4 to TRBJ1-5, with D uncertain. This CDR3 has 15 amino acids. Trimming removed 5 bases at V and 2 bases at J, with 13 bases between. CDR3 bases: TGTGCCAGCAGTCTGGGTGTGGTCGGCAATCAGCCCCAGCATTTT. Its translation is CASSLGVVGNQPQHF.

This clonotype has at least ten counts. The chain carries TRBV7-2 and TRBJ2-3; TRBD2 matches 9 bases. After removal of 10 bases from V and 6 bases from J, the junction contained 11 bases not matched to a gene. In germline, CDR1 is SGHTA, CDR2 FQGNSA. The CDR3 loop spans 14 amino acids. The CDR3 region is CAIAGASGADTQYF. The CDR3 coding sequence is TGTGCCATCGCGGGAGCTAGCGGGGCTGATACGCAGTATTTT.

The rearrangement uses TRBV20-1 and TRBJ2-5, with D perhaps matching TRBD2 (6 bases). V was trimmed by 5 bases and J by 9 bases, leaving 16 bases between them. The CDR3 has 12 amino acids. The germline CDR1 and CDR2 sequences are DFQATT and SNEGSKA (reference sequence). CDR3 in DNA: TGCAGTGCTGTCACTAGCTCTGGAGCCCAGTACTTC. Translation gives CSAVTSSGAQYF.

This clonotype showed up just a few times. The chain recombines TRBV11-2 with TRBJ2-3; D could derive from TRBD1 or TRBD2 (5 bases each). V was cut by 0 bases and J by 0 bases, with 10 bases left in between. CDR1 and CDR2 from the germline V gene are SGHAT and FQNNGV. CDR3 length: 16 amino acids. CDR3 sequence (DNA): TGTGCCAGCAGCTTAGATCAGGGACCCAGCACAGATACGCAGTATTTT. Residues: CASSLDQGPSTDTQYF.

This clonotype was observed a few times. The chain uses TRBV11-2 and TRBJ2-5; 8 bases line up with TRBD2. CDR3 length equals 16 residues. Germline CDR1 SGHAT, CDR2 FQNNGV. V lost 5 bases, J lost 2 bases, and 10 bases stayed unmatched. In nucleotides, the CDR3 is TGTGCCAGCAGCCGACTCGTACTAGCGGCACAAGAGACCCAGTACTTC. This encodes CASSRLVLAAQETQYF.

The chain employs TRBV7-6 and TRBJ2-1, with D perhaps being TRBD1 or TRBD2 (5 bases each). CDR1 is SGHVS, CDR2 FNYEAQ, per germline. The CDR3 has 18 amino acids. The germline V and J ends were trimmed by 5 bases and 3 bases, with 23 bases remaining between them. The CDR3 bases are TGTGCCAGCAGCCCGCGTCGGGGCGGCCTAATGGTCTACAATGAGCAGTTCTTC. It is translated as CASSPRRGGLMVYNEQFF.

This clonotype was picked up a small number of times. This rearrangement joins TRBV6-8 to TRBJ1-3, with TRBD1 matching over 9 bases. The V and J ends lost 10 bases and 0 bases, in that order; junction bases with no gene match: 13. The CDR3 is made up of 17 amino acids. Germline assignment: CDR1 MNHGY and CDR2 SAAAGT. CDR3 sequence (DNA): TGTGCCATGGGGAGGGGACAGGGCTCCTTCTCTGGAAACACCATATATTTT. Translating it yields CAMGRGQGSFSGNTIYF.

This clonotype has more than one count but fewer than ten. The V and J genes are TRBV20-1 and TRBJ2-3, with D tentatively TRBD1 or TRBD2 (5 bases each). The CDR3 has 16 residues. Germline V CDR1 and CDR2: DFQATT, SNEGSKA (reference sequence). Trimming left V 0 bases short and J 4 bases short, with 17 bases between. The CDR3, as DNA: TGCAGTGCTAGAGATCTGGTGGGGGACGGAGCAGATACGCAGTATTTT. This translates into CSARDLVGDGADTQYF.

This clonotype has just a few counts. The CDR3 spells CASSLVAISATLHF. The CDR3 nucleotides read TGTGCCAGCAGCTTAGTGGCCATCAGTGCAACCCTCCACTTT. V and J are TRBV7-8 and TRBJ1-6; no definite D call. Trimming removed 1 base from V and 14 bases from J, with 15 bases in between. The CDR3 loop spans 14 amino acids. In germline, CDR1 is SGHVS, CDR2 FQNEAQ.

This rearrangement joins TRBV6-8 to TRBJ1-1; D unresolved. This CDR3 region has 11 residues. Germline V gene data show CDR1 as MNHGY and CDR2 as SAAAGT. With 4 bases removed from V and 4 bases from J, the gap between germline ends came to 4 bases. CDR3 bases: TGTGCCAGCAGTTCACCCACTGAAGCTTTCTTT. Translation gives CASSSPTEAFF.

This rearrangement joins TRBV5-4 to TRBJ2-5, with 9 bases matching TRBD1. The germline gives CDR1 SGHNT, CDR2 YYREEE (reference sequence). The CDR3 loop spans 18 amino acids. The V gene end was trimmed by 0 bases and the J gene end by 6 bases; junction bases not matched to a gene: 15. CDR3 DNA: TGTGCCAGCAGCTTGGGACCACAAACCGGGACAGGGCTAAAGACCCAGTACTTC. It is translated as CASSLGPQTGTGLKTQYF.